This T cell receptor (beta chain) was sequenced for a study of beta chain features in type 1 diabetes. Study-wide context: Researchers looked at roughly 100,000,000 sorted cells across all samples.

The study's findings and limits: Significant though moderate, a shortening of TCRB CDR3s appeared in all four CD4+ subsets of Type 1 diabetes patients. VDJ junctions from patients with type 1 diabetes contained fewer insertions and more deletions.

This clone was seen a handful of times. Antigen unknown. CDR3 length equals 14 residues. V lost 3 bases, J lost 2 bases, and 8 bases lay in between. Looked up from germline, CDR1 is SGHTA and CDR2 is FQGNSA. The authors reverse transcribed all of the isolated RNA, so sequencing captured expressed TCRB transcripts. The average output of naive, central memory and regulatory T cell samples was 3 million to 4 million reads. The method was immunoSEQ multiplex PCR; TCRdb's version includes in-frame clones alone and lacks a portion of them. The data contain 500,000 to 650,000 clones, about an eighth of them singletons.

The sequenced sample was naive CD4+ T cells from blood. This TCR derives from a man between 25 and 39 years old with type 1 diabetes. This chain links TRBV7-2 with TRBJ2-4; D is possibly TRBD2 (6 bases). The CDR3 DNA follows: TGTGCCAGCAGCTTCGGGGGTACCAAAAACATTCAGTACTTC. This translates into CASSFGGTKNIQYF. The variable domain in full, completed from reference TRBV7-2 and TRBJ2-4, reads GAGVSQSPSNKVTEKGKDVELRCDPISGHTALYWYRQSLGQGLEFLIYFQGNSAPDKSGLPSDRFSAERTGGSVSTLTIQRTQQEDSAVYLCASSFGGTKNIQYFGAGTRLSVL.